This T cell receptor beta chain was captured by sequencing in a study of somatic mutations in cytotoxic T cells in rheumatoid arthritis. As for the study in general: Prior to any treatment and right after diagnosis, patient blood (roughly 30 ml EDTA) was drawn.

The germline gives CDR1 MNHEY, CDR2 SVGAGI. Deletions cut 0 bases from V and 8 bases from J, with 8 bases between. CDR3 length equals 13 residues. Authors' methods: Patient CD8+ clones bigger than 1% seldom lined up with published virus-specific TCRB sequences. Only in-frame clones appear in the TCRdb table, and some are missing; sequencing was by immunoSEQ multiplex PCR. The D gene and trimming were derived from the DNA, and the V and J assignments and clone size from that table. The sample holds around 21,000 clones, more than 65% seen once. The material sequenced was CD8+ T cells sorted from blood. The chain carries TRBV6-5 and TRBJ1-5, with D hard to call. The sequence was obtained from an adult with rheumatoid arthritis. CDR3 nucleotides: TGTGCCAGCAGTTACTCGGGCACCAAGCCCCAGCATTTT. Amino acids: CASSYSGTKPQHF.